Below are 15 T cell receptor beta chains sequenced from a single sample in a study of regulatory T cells in long-lasting Graves disease. Libraries of TCR beta came from iRepertoire HTBI primers plus Arm-PCR of CDR3 regions. Each CDR3 protein gets one entry after TCRdb re-called the multiplex PCR reads with MiXCR. Altogether 400,000 to 500,000 distinct CDR3 sequences are present, about a sixth being singletons, with the ten largest covering around 23%. As for time point: newly diagnosed GD, antithyroid drugs for less than 3 months. Extracted RNA from PBMCs served as the source of the TCR library. These data also formed part of another study, on T cells in Graves' hyperthyroidism and ophthalmopathy.

The specimen was peripheral blood mononuclear cells (PBMCs), collected at new diagnosis, from a patient treated with antithyroid drugs. Every receptor here comes from a woman aged 18-35 years with Graves disease.

This clonotype appeared many times. The CDR3 nucleotides are TGTGCCAGCAGTTACTCGGGGGGGGCCACTGAAGCTTTCTTT. It encodes CASSYSGGATEAFF. This chain links TRBV6-5 with TRBJ1-1, with D perhaps matching TRBD1 (6 bases). Trimming shortened V by 0 bases and J by 4 bases, and 9 bases separated the two germline ends. This CDR3 contains 14 residues. Germline values: CDR1 MNHEY, CDR2 SVGAGI.

This clonotype was seen many times. The chain is built from TRBV2 and TRBJ1-2; no firm D call. V shed 2 bases and J shed 2 bases, with 9 bases lying between them. The length of the CDR3 is 14 residues. CDR1 and CDR2 from the germline V gene are SNHLY and FYNNEI. The CDR3 region is CASSEKQTNYGYTF. CDR3 nucleotide sequence: TGTGCCAGCAGTGAAAAACAGACAAACTATGGCTACACCTTC.

This clonotype was seen more than once but under ten times. The chain couples TRBV27 to TRBJ2-7, with D perhaps TRBD2 (5 bases). The V gene's germline CDR1 is MNHEY and CDR2 SMNVEV (reference sequence). The CDR3 runs 13 residues. The ends were cut back, 3 bases at V and 6 bases at J, with 12 bases in the middle. CDR3: CASSFGAEAEQYF. Written as DNA, the CDR3 is TGTGCCAGCAGTTTTGGAGCGGAAGCCGAGCAGTACTTC.

This clonotype came up a few times. Being one base from a much bigger clone, this may be a read error. The chain recombines TRBV14 with TRBJ2-1, with 7 bases that match TRBD1. In germline, CDR1 is SGHDN, CDR2 FVKESK. This CDR3 contains 13 residues. CDR3 sequence: CASSQVKGTERFF. The CDR3 DNA is TGTGCCAGCAGCCAAGTCAAGGGGACAGAGCGGTTCTTC.

The J gene is TRBJ2-2, the V gene TRBV10-3; 8 bases match TRBD2. CDR1 and CDR2 from the germline V gene are ENHRY and SYGVKD. V shed 6 bases, J shed 6 bases, and the junction held 3 bases outside the gene matches. The CDR3 runs 13 residues. The CDR3 protein is CAIRAGDPGELFF. The CDR3 DNA reads as TGTGCCATCAGAGCGGGAGACCCCGGGGAGCTGTTTTTT.

The chain employs TRBV20-1 and TRBJ2-5, with 7 bases lining up with TRBD1. V was clipped by 2 bases and J by 4 bases; unmatched bases: 10. The germline V gene has CDR1 DFQATT and CDR2 SNEGSKA (reference sequence). The CDR3 runs 15 residues. Written as DNA, the CDR3 is TGCAGTGCTAGAACCCATCAGGGGGTATTAGAGACCCAGTACTTC. Its translation: CSARTHQGVLETQYF.

This chain links TRBV7-6 with TRBJ2-1; perhaps TRBD2 as D (6 bases). V was cut by 4 bases and J by 4 bases, with 17 bases left in between. This CDR3 is 16 amino acids long. Looked up from germline, CDR1 is SGHVS and CDR2 is FNYEAQ. In nucleotides, the CDR3 is TGTGCCAGCAGCTCAGTAATGGGGGGATCGTACAATGAGCAGTTCTTC. Translated, it gives CASSSVMGGSYNEQFF.

The gene calls are TRBV12-3 or TRBV12-4 and TRBJ1-5, with D possibly TRBD1 on 5 matching bases. This CDR3 region has 15 residues. Trimming shortened V by 4 bases and J by 3 bases, and 13 bases separated the two germline ends. The DNA for the CDR3 is TGTGCCAGCAGTTCATTCGACAGCCTCAATCAGCCCCAGCATTTT. This gives the protein CASSSFDSLNQPQHF.

This clonotype was picked up many times. This sequence joins TRBV27 and TRBJ2-1; 7 bases match TRBD2. Trimming took 5 bases from V and 5 from J; bases not matched to a gene: 3. There are 13 residues in the CDR3. CDR1 is MNHEY, CDR2 SMNVEV, per germline (reference sequence). Here the CDR3 reads CASSARGDNEQFF. The DNA for the CDR3 is TGTGCCAGCAGTGCTCGGGGGGACAATGAGCAGTTCTTC.

This rearrangement joins TRBV11-2 to TRBJ1-6, with D possibly TRBD1 on 5 matching bases. Between the trimmed V and J ends, which lost 0 bases and 5 bases, there was a span of 14 bases. Germline CDR1 SGHAT, CDR2 FQNNGV. This CDR3 is built from 17 residues. In DNA form, the CDR3 reads TGTGCCAGCAGCTTAGACGGTCAGGGCGCAAATAATTCACCCCTCCACTTT. Protein sequence: CASSLDGQGANNSPLHF.

This clonotype was seen at least ten times. This chain links TRBV4-3 with TRBJ1-2; D may be TRBD1 (5 bases). Germline V gives CDR1 LGHNA, CDR2 YSLEER. Trimming took 0 bases from V and 4 from J, leaving 12 bases between them. This CDR3 region has 15 residues. Here the CDR3 reads CASSQDLGGAYGYTF. The CDR3 DNA follows: TGCGCCAGCAGCCAAGATCTGGGGGGTGCCTATGGCTACACCTTC.

This clonotype occurred a few times. V and J are TRBV30 and TRBJ2-7, with TRBD1 identical over 7 bases. The CDR3 is made up of 13 amino acids. Trimming took 4 bases from V and 5 from J; bases not matched to a gene: 8. The V gene's germline CDR1 is GTSNPN and CDR2 SVGIG (reference sequence). Here the CDR3 DNA reads TGTGCCTGGATTAATGACAGGGCCCACGAGCAGTACTTC. This codes for CAWINDRAHEQYF.

The V gene is TRBV6-2 or TRBV6-3, the J gene TRBJ2-4; TRBD1 might be the D (5 bases). V was pared by 2 bases and J by 1 base, with 9 bases between. The CDR3 runs to 15 residues. Germline V gene sequence: CDR1 MNHEY, CDR2 SVGEGT. The CDR3 coding sequence is TGTGCCAGCAGTTACGGTGGGGCGGCCAAAAACATTCAGTACTTC. Amino acids: CASSYGGAAKNIQYF.

In its sample, this clonotype was seen many times. This chain links TRBV20-1 with TRBJ2-1; 8 bases fit TRBD2. The germline V gene has CDR1 DFQATT and CDR2 SNEGSKA (reference sequence). The ends lost 6 bases at V and 10 bases at J; junction bases unmatched: 14. The CDR3 runs 14 residues. The CDR3 DNA reads TGCAGTGCCCCACCGGGACTAGTGCTTTTCGAGCAGTTCTTC. Encoded protein: CSAPPGLVLFEQFF.

This clonotype came up a few times. A much larger clone sits a single nucleotide away, making a read error possible. The J gene is TRBJ2-1, the V gene TRBV12-3 or TRBV12-4; the match to TRBD2 covers 11 bases. CDR3 size: 18 residues. CDR3 amino acids: CASRNLALAGGPRNERFF. The CDR3 DNA reads TGTGCCAGCAGGAACCTAGCGTTAGCGGGAGGGCCGCGGAATGAGCGGTTCTTC.